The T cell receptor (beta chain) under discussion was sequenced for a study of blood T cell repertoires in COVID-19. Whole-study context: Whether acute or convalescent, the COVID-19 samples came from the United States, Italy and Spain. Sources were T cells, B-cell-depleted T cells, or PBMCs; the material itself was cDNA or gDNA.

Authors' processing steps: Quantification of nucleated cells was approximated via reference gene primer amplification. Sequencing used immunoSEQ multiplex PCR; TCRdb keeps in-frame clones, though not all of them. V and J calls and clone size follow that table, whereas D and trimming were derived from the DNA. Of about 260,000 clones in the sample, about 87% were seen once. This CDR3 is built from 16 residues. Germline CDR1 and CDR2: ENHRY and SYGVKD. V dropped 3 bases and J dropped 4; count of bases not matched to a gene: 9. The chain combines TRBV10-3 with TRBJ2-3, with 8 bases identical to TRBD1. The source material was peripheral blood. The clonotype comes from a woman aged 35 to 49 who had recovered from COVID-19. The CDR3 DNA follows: TGTGCCATCAGTGACTCCCGGTGGGGACAGGCAGATACGCAGTATTTT. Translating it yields CAISDSRWGQADTQYF.